The next 11 T cell receptor beta chains were all read from a single sample in a study of beta chain features in type 1 diabetes. Expressed TCRB transcripts were sequenced because the isolated RNA had all been reverse transcribed beforehand. Produced via immunoSEQ multiplex PCR; TCRdb's table is partial and in-frame only. Of some 150,000 clones in the sample, about 10% are singletons; the top ten hold approximately 1.3%. Sequencing was carried out using naive CD4+ T cells from blood. Receptors were obtained from a man between 18 and 35 years old in good health.

This clone was detected only a few times. The chain couples TRBV13 to TRBJ2-7; the match to TRBD1 covers 7 bases. The CDR3 covers 14 residues. Germline V gene lookup returns CDR1 PRHDT and CDR2 FYEKMQ (reference sequence). The junction had 4 bases not matched to a gene; V was cut back by 5 bases and J by 0 bases. The CDR3 protein is CASSPGTASYEQYF. CDR3 nucleotide sequence: TGTGCCAGCAGCCCCGGGACAGCCTCCTACGAGCAGTACTTC.

This clone was seen more than once but under ten times. The chain carries TRBV30 and TRBJ2-2, with TRBD1 matching over 7 bases. Trimming cost V 1 base and J 6 bases; bases outside gene matches: 5. This CDR3 is 14 amino acids long. Looked up from germline, CDR1 is GTSNPN and CDR2 is SVGIG (reference sequence). This CDR3 is CAWSGDSSPGELFF. CDR3 nucleotide sequence: TGTGCCTGGAGTGGGGACAGCTCCCCCGGGGAGCTGTTTTTT.

This clone was found a few times. The J gene is TRBJ2-4, the V gene TRBV19; tentative D call: TRBD1 (5 bases). Looked up from germline, CDR1 is LNHDA and CDR2 is SQIVND (reference sequence). This CDR3 region has 13 residues. Trimming removed 0 bases at V and 15 bases at J, with 15 bases between. Here the CDR3 reads CASSIDPVRALYF. For the CDR3, the DNA is TGTGCCAGTAGTATAGATCCCGTCAGGGCTTTGTACTTC.

The V gene is TRBV5-1, the J gene TRBJ1-3, with D maybe TRBD1 (6 bases). V lost 5 bases and J lost 0, with 15 bases in between. Germline lookup yields CDR1 SGHRS and CDR2 YFSETQ. The CDR3 contains 16 residues. The CDR3 loop reads CASRETGFSSGNTIYF. CDR3 bases: TGCGCCAGCAGAGAGACAGGTTTTAGCTCTGGAAACACCATATATTTT.

The gene calls are TRBV5-1 and TRBJ2-1, with TRBD2 matching 8 bases. Germline V CDR1 and CDR2: SGHRS, YFSETQ. V lost 3 bases and J lost 5; bases outside the gene matches: 7. There are 15 residues in the CDR3. For the CDR3, the DNA is TGCGCCAGCAGCTACCTAAGGACTAGCAACAATGAGCAGTTCTTC. Translated, it gives CASSYLRTSNNEQFF.

In its sample, this clone was seen a few times. The V and J genes are TRBV9 and TRBJ1-2; tentatively, D is TRBD1 (5 bases). Germline-derived CDR1 and CDR2 are SGDLS and YYNGEE. V was pared by 3 bases and J by 2 bases, with 17 bases between. The CDR3 totals 16 residues. As DNA, the CDR3 is TGTGCCAGCAGCGGAACGACAGCCCCGTCCAACTATGGCTACACCTTC. It specifies CASSGTTAPSNYGYTF. Filled out from reference TRBV9 and TRBJ1-2, the complete variable domain reads DSGVTQTPKHLITATGQRVTLRCSPRSGDLSVYWYQQSLDQGLQFLIQYYNGEERAKGNILERFSAQQFPDLHSELNLSSLELGDSALYFCASSGTTAPSNYGYTFGSGTRLTVV.

This clone was seen more than once but under ten times. The chain joins TRBV19 to TRBJ2-5; 7 bases agree with TRBD2. The trim removed 3 bases at V and 7 bases at J, leaving 11 bases unmatched. Germline assignment: CDR1 LNHDA and CDR2 SQIVND (reference sequence). CDR3 length: 15 amino acids. The CDR3 DNA reads as TGTGCCAGTAGTATGGGCCATATGGGAGGGGCGACCCAGTACTTC. Its translation is CASSMGHMGGATQYF.

CDR3 sequence (DNA): TGTGCCAGCAGCTTGGGGACTAGCGGGGGATCAGAGACCCAGTACTTC. It yields the protein CASSLGTSGGSETQYF. The chain recombines TRBV7-9 with TRBJ2-5, with 14 bases identical to TRBD2. Trimming took 3 bases from V and 4 from J; bases not matched to a gene: 4. The CDR3 contains 16 residues. Germline lookup yields CDR1 SEHNR and CDR2 FQNEAQ (reference sequence).

This clone turned up a few times. The chain employs TRBV4-1 and TRBJ2-3, with D tentatively TRBD2 (6 bases). The CDR3 consists of 15 residues. V was shortened by 1 base and J by 4 bases, with 12 bases between the two germline ends. Germline CDR1 MGHRA, CDR2 YSYEKL. Written as DNA, the CDR3 is TGCGCCAGCAGCCAAGGCGGGGTGTCCGCAGATACGCAGTATTTT. Protein product: CASSQGGVSADTQYF.

This clone has ten or more counts. This sequence joins TRBV28 and TRBJ2-1; D is ambiguous. Per germline, CDR1 MDHEN and CDR2 SYDVKM. V lost 5 bases and J 6 bases, leaving 17 bases between the germline ends. The CDR3 totals 15 residues. CDR3 DNA: TGTGCCAGCAGTCCCCGGGTCCCGGTCCGCAATGAGCAGTTCTTC. Protein: CASSPRVPVRNEQFF.

The CDR3: CASSSGQRYGYTF. Here the CDR3 DNA reads TGTGCCAGCAGCTCGGGACAGCGCTATGGCTACACCTTC. This chain links TRBV7-3 with TRBJ1-2; 7 positions match TRBD1. Germline CDR1 SGHTA, CDR2 FQGTGA. The CDR3 covers 13 residues. Unmatched junction bases numbered 3, after V lost 4 bases and J lost 4 bases.